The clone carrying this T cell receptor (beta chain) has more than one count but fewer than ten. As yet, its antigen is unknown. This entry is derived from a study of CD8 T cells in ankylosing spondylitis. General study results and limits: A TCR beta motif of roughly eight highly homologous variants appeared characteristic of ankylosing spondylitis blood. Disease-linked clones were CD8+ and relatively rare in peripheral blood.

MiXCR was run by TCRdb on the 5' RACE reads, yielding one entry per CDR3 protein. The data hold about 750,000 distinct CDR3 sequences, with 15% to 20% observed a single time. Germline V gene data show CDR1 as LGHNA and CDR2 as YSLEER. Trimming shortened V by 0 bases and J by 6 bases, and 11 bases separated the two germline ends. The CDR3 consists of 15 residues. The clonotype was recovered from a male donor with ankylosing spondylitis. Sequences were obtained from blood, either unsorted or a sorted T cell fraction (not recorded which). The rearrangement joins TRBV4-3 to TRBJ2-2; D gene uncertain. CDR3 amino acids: CASSQETFGAGELFF. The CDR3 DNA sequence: TGCGCCAGCAGCCAAGAAACCTTTGGGGCCGGGGAGCTGTTTTTT.